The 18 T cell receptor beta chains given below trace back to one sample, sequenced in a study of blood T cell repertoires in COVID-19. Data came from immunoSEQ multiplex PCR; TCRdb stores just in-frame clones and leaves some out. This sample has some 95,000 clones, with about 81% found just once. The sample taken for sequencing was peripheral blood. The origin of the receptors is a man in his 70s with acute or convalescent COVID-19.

The CDR3 here is CASSFGGGQETQYF. The CDR3 DNA follows: TGTGCCAGCAGCTTTGGGGGGGGGCAAGAGACCCAGTACTTC. The chain is built from TRBV5-6 and TRBJ2-5; 7 nucleotides align to TRBD2. V trimming: 2 bases; J trimming: 2 bases; junction bases outside the gene matches: 3. CDR1 and CDR2 (germline): SGHDT, YYEEEE. The CDR3 spans 14 residues.

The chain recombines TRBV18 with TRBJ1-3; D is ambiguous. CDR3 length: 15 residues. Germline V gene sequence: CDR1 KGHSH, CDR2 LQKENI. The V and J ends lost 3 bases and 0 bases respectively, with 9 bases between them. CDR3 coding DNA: TGTGCCAGCTCACCGGGCTCGAGCTCTGGAAACACCATATATTTT. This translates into CASSPGSSSGNTIYF.

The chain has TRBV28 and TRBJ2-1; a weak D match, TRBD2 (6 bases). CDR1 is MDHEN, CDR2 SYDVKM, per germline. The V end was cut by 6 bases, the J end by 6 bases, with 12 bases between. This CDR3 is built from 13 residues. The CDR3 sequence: CASRLSGLNEQFF. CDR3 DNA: TGTGCCAGCAGACTCAGCGGGCTCAATGAGCAGTTCTTC.

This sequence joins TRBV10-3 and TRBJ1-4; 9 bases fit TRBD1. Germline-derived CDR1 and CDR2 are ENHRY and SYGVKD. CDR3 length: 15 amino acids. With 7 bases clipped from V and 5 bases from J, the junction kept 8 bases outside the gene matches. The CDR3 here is CAITPGQGDNEKLFF. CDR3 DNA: TGTGCCATCACCCCGGGACAGGGCGACAATGAAAAACTGTTTTTT.

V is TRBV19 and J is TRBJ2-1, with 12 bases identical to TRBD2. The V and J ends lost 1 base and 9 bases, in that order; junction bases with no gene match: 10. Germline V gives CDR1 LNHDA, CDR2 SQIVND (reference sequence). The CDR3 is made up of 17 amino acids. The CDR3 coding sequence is TGTGCCAGTAGTATAGGACGACTAGCGGGAGTGATAAGTGAGCAGTTCTTC. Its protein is CASSIGRLAGVISEQFF.

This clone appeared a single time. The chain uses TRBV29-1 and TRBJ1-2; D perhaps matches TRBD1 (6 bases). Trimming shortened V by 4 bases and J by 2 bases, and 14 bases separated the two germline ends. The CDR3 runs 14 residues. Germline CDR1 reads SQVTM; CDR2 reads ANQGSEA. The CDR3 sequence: CSVGGGQRNYGYTF. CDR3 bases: TGCAGCGTTGGAGGGGGTCAGAGGAACTATGGCTACACCTTC.

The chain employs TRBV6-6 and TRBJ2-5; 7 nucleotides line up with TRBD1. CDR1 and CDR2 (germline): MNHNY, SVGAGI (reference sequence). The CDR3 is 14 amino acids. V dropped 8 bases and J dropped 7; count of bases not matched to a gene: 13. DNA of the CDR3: TGTGCCAGCCGAATTAGGGGGCACCGAGGGACCCAGTACTTC. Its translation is CASRIRGHRGTQYF.

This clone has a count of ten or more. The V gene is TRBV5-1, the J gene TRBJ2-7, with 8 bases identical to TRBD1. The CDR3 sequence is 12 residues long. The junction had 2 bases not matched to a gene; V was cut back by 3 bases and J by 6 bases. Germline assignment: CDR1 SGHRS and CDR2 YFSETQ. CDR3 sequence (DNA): TGCGCCAGCAGCTCCACAGGGGGCGAGCAGTACTTC. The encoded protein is CASSSTGGEQYF.

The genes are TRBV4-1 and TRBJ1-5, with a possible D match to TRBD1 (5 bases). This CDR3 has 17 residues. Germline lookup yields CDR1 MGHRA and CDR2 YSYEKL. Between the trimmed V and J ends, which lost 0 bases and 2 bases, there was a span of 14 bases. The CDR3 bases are TGCGCCAGCAGCCAAGAGGGGGGTCTGAGTCGCAATCAGCCCCAGCATTTT. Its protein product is CASSQEGGLSRNQPQHF.

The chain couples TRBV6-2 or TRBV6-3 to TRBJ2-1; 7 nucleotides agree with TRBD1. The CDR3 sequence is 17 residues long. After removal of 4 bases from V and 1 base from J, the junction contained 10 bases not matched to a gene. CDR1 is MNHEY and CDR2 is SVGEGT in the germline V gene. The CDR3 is CASSFDREIRSYNEQFF. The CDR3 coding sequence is TGTGCCAGCAGTTTCGACAGGGAAATAAGGTCCTACAATGAGCAGTTCTTC.

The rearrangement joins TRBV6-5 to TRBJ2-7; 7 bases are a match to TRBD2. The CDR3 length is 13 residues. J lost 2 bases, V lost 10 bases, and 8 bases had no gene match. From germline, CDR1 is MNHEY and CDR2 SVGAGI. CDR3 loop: CATNGLAAYEQYF. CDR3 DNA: TGTGCCACCAACGGGCTAGCGGCCTACGAGCAGTACTTC.

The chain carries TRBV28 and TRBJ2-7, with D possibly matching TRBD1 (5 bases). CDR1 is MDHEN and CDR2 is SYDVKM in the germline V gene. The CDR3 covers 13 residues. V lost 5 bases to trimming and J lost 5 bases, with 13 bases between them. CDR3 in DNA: TGTGCCAGCAGTCCCGGACAAATCCACGAGCAGTACTTC. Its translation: CASSPGQIHEQYF. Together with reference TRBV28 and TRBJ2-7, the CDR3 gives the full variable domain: DVKVTQSSRYLVKRTGEKVFLECVQDMDHENMFWYRQDPGLGLRLIYFSYDVKMKEKGDIPEGYSVSREKKERFSLILESASTNQTSMYLCASSPGQIHEQYFGPGTRLTVT.

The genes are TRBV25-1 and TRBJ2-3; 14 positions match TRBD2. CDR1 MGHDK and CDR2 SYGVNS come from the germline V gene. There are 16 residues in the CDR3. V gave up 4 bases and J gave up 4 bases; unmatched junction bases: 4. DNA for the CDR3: TGTGCCAGCAGTGCACCGGGACTAGCGGGAGCAGATACGCAGTATTTT. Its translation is CASSAPGLAGADTQYF.

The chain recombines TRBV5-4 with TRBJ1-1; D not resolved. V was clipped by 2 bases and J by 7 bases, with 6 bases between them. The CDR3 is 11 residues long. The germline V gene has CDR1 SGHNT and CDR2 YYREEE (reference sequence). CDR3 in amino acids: CASSFAGEAFF. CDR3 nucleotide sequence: TGTGCCAGCAGCTTTGCGGGTGAAGCTTTCTTT.

The CDR3 loop is CASSPSAGYGYTF. The CDR3, as DNA: TGTGCCAGCAGTCCATCCGCAGGGTATGGCTACACCTTC. The rearrangement links TRBV6-5 to TRBJ1-2; tentatively, D is TRBD1 (5 bases). The CDR3 consists of 13 residues. The V gene's germline CDR1 is MNHEY and CDR2 SVGAGI. Deletions cut 5 bases from V and 5 bases from J, with 12 bases between.

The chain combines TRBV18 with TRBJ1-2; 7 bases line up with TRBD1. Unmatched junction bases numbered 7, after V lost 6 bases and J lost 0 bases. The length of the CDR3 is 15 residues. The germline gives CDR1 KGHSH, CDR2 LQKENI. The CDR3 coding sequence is TGTGCCAGCTCCCCGACAGGGCCTCCTAACTATGGCTACACCTTC. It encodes CASSPTGPPNYGYTF.

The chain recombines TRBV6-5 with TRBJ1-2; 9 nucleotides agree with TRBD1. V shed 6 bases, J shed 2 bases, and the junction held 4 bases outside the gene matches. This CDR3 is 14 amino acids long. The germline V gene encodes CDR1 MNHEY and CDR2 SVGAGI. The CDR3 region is CASRTGTGNYGYTF. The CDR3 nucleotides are TGTGCCAGCAGGACCGGGACAGGGAACTATGGCTACACCTTC.

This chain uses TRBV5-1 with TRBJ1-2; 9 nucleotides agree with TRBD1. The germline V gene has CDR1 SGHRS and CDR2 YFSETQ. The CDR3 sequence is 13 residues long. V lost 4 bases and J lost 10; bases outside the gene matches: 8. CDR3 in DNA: TGCGCCAGCAGCCTCCGGGACAGGGAGGACTACACCTTC. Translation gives CASSLRDREDYTF.